Given below is one T cell receptor (beta chain) in context. Sequencing used immunoSEQ multiplex PCR; TCRdb keeps in-frame clones, though not all of them. The table includes fewer than 85,000 clones, about 83% detected once. The entry originates in a study of blood T cell repertoires in COVID-19. CDR1 SGHTA and CDR2 FQGTGA come from the germline V gene. This CDR3 spans 15 amino acids. The V and J ends lost 3 bases and 2 bases respectively, with 8 bases between them. The specimen was peripheral blood. The TCR comes from a woman aged 60-75 years with acute or convalescent COVID-19. The chain joins TRBV7-3 to TRBJ2-6; D might be TRBD2 (6 bases). CDR3 coding DNA: TGTGCCAGCAGCTTGGAGGGGACTGGGGCCAACGTCCTGACTTTC. It is translated as CASSLEGTGANVLTF.